The clone carrying this T cell receptor (beta chain) has more than one count but fewer than ten. Its antigen is not known. The CDR3 extends over 14 amino acids. V lost 2 bases, J lost 7 bases, and 12 bases lay in between. The germline gives CDR1 SEHNR, CDR2 FQNEAQ (reference sequence). Each donor gave one heparinised blood draw averaging about 110 mL. The record originates from a study of beta chain features in type 1 diabetes. Study outcomes and limitations: Among all four CD4+ subsets, Type 1 diabetes patients had TCRB CDR3s that were moderately but significantly shorter. Within patients, naive, central memory and Treg TCRB repertoires seemed more similar than within healthy donors. A pattern of fewer insertions and more deletions at VDJ junctions was seen in type 1 diabetes patients.

Expressed TCRB transcripts were sequenced, since all the RNA that had been isolated was reverse transcribed. Libraries were prepared by immunoSEQ multiplex PCR; TCRdb keeps only in-frame clonotypes and omits some of them. The sample yields 640,000 or so clones, about an eighth seen once. The chain uses TRBV7-9 and TRBJ2-1; D unclear. Sequencing used naive CD4+ T cells from blood. The sequence was obtained from a man aged 18 to 35 with type 1 diabetes. CDR3 nucleotide sequence: TGTGCCAGCAGCTTATCGGGCCTTGGTAATGAGCAGTTCTTC. Its translation: CASSLSGLGNEQFF.